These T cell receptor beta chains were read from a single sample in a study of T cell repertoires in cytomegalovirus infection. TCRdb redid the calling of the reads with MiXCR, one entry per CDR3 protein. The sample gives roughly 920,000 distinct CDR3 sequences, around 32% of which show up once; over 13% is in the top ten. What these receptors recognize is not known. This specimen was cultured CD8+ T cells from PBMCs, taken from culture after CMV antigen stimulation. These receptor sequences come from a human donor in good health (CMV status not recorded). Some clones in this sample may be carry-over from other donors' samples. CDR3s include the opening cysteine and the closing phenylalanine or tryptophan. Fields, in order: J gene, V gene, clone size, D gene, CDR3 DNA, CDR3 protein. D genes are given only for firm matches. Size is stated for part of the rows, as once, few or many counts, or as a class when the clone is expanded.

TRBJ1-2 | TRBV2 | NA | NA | TGTGCCAGCGTTAAACTCAGTTCCCACTTC | CASVKLSSHF
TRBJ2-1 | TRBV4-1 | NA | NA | TGCGCCAGCAGCCCGGGGGAGGGGGGCAATGAGCAGTTCTTC | CASSPGEGGNEQFF
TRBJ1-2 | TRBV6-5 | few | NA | TGTGCCAGCAACGAGGGTACTTCCCGTGGCTACACCTTC | CASNEGTSRGYTF
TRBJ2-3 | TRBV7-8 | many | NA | TGTGCCAGCAGCTTGGCTGGTCCCCTTGGAGATACGCAGTATTTT | CASSLAGPLGDTQYF
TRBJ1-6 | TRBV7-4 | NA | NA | TGTGCCAGCAGCTTAGAAGGGAGAGCGGACTCACCCCTCCACTTT | CASSLEGRADSPLHF
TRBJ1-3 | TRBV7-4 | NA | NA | TGTGCCAGCAACTACAGAGAAGAGGGAGGGCCTTCTGGAAACACCATATATTTT | CASNYREEGGPSGNTIYF
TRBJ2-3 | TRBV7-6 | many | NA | TGTGCCAGCAGCTTAAGCCCCCCAGATACGCAGTATTTT | CASSLSPPDTQYF
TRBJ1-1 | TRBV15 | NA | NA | TGTGCCACCAGCAGATCGGGGGATGAAGCTTTCTTT | CATSRSGDEAFF
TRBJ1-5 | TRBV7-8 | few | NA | TGTGCCAGCAGCTTCCTTCAGCCATATGCTAGCAATCAGCCCCAGCATTTT | CASSFLQPYASNQPQHF
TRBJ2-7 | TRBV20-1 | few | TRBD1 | TGCAGTGCTAGAGGTCACCGGGACAGGGAGTCCTACGAGCAGTACTTC | CSARGHRDRESYEQYF
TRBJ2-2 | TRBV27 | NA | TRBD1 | TGTGCCAGCAGCCCCCATTCGACAGGGCATCTGAGTACCGGGGAGCTGTTTTTT | CASSPHSTGHLSTGELFF
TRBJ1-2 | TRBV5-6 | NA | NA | TGTGCCAGCAGCTTGGGTTTGCGGAACTATGGCTACACCTTC | CASSLGLRNYGYTF
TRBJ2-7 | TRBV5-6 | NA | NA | TGTGCCAGCAGCCCGGGACGGAATACCTACGAGCAGTACTTC | CASSPGRNTYEQYF
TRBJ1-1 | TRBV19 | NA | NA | TGTGCCGTCCGCGGGGAGGTGAACACTGAAGCTTTCTTT | CAVRGEVNTEAFF
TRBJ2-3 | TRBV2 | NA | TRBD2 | TGTGCCAGCAGCGGCCGACTAGCGGGGGGGCAATCCCTTACAGATACGCAGAATTTT | CASSGRLAGGQSLTDTQNF
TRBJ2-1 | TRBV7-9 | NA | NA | TGTGCCAGCCGTGTGGGGGGCCACCTTAATGAGCAGTTCTTC | CASRVGGHLNEQFF
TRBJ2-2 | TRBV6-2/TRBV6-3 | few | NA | TGTGCCAGCAGTTACACTATAACGGGGACCGGGGAGCTGTTTTTT | CASSYTITGTGELFF
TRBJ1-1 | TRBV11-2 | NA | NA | TGTGCCAGCAGCTTGCGGGGAGGGACGGGCACTGAAGCTTTCTTT | CASSLRGGTGTEAFF
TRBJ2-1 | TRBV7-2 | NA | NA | TGTGCCAGCAGCCAGGGAGGGGGCGTCCCCAATGAGCAGTTCTTC | CASSQGGGVPNEQFF
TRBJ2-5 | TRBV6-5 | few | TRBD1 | TGTGCCAGCAGTCCACAGGGGCAAGAGACCCAGTACTTC | CASSPQGQETQYF
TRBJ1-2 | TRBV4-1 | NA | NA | TGCGCCAGCAGCCAAGATGTTTCGGAGACTTACTATGGCTACACCTTC | CASSQDVSETYYGYTF
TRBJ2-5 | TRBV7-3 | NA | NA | TGTGCCAGCAGCTTAGGGCTAGGCTCGGGTGAGACCCAGTACTTC | CASSLGLGSGETQYF
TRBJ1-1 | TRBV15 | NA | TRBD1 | TGTGCCACCAGCCCTAGGACAGGCCCGTTGAACACTGGAGCTTTCTTT | CATSPRTGPLNTGAFF
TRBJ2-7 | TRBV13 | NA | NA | TGTGCCAGCAGCAGACAGGTCGGGGACGAGCAGTACTTC | CASSRQVGDEQYF
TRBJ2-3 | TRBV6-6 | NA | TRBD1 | TGTGCCAGCAGTTACGCCGGGACAGGGTCGTATTTT | CASSYAGTGSYF
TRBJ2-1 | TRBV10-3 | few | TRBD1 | TGTGCCATCCGGGGGACAGGAGGGGTCAATGAGCAGTTCTTC | CAIRGTGGVNEQFF
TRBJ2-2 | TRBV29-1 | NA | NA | TGCAGCGTTGGAGGCAGCAAGAGGGGCGGGGAGCTGTTTTTT | CSVGGSKRGGELFF
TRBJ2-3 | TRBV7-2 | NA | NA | TGTACCAGCAGCTTACGTCCAGCCCTAACCGCCACAGATACGCAGTATTTT | CTSSLRPALTATDTQYF
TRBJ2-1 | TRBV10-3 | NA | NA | TGTGCCATCAGTGAGGGATGGGCCTACAATGAGCAGTTCTTC | CAISEGWAYNEQFF
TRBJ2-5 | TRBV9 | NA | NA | TGTGCCAGCAGCGTAGAATCCGGGACCCTGTCTGGGACCCAGTACTTC | CASSVESGTLSGTQYF
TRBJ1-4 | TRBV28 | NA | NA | TGTGCCAGCAGTCCCCGGGCTCCTAATGAAAAACTGTTTTTT | CASSPRAPNEKLFF
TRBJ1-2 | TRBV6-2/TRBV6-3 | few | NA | TGTGCCAGCAGCGAGATTTGGGGGCCGGGCTATGGCTACACCTTC | CASSEIWGPGYGYTF
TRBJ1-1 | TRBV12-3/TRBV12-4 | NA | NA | TGTGCCAGCAGTTTAGAGGTGGCAGGGCTTATTAACACTGAAGCTTTCTTT | CASSLEVAGLINTEAFF
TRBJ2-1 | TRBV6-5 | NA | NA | TGTGCCAGCAGTTCCCAGCCTCCGGAACTCTACAATGAGCAGTTCTTC | CASSSQPPELYNEQFF
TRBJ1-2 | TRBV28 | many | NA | TGTGCCAGCAGTTACTCTAGGGGGTACGGGGGAGTCGGCTACACCTTC | CASSYSRGYGGVGYTF
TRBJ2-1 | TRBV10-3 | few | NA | TGTGCCATCAGAGAGGGGGGAAGCGATGAGCAGTTCTTC | CAIREGGSDEQFF
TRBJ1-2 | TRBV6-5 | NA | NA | TGTGCCAGCAGTGAGCAGGGTATCGGCTATGGCTACACCTTC | CASSEQGIGYGYTF
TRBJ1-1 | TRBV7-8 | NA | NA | TGTGCCAGCAGCTTAGGGGGGGTCTCTGAAGCTTTCTTT | CASSLGGVSEAFF
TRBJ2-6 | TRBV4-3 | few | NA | TGCGCCAGCAGCCAAGAGACAGGTTGGGCCAACGTCCTGACTTTC | CASSQETGWANVLTF
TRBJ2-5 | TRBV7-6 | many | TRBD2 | TGTGCCAGCAGCCCGTGGACTAGCGGGGAGACCCAGTACTTC | CASSPWTSGETQYF
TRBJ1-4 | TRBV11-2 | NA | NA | TGTGCCAGCAGCTTGGGAGCCCAGTGGTCCGAAAAACTGTTTTTT | CASSLGAQWSEKLFF
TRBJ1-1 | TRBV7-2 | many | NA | TGTGCCAGCAGCCTCCGGACGGGTCTGAGGAACACTGAAGCTTTCTTT | CASSLRTGLRNTEAFF
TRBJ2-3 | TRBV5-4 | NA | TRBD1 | TGTGCCAGCAGCTTGGAAGGGACAGGGGGCGTAGATACGCAGTATTTT | CASSLEGTGGVDTQYF
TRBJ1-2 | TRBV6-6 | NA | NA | TGTGCCAGCAGCCAGGAAACGGATCACTATGGCTACACCTTC | CASSQETDHYGYTF
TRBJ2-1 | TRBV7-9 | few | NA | TGTGCCAGCAGACTAAGCAATGAGCAGTTCTTC | CASRLSNEQFF
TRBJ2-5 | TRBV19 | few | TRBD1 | TGTGCCAGTAGTTCCCGAGACAGGGTGGAAGAGACCCAGTACTTC | CASSSRDRVEETQYF
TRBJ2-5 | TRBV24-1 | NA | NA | TGTGCCACCAGTGGGGCTAGGAGGGGCGAAGAGACCCAGTACTTC | CATSGARRGEETQYF
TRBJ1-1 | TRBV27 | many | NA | TGTGCCAGCAGTCCCAGGGGAAGGAACACTGAAGCTTTCTTT | CASSPRGRNTEAFF
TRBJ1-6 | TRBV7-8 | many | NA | TGTGCCAGCAGCTTAGTACGGGGTGGAAACTATAATTCACCCCTCCACTTT | CASSLVRGGNYNSPLHF
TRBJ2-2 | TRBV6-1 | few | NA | TGTGCCAGCAGTGTCGTACGGCAAAACACCGGGGAGCTGTTTTTT | CASSVVRQNTGELFF
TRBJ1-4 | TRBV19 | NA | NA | TGTGCCAGTACCACGAAAAAAACGACAGAATGGACTTGGGAGAAACTGTTTTTT | CASTTKKTTEWTWEKLFF
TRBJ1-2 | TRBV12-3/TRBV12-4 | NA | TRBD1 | TGTGCCAGCAGTGATGCCGGGACAGGGGCAGCAGCTAACTATGGCTACAGCTTC | CASSDAGTGAAANYGYSF
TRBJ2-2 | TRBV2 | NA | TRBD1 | TGTGCCACCATCCCCTGGACAGGGGAGAACACCGGGGAGCTGTTTTTT | CATIPWTGENTGELFF
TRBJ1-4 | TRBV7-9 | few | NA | TGTGCCAGCAGCCTCCCGGGCCGTCGCGAAAATGAAAAACTGTTTTTT | CASSLPGRRENEKLFF
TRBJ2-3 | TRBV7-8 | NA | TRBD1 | TGTGCCAGCAGCCTCACCGGGACAGGGGATACGCAGTATTTT | CASSLTGTGDTQYF